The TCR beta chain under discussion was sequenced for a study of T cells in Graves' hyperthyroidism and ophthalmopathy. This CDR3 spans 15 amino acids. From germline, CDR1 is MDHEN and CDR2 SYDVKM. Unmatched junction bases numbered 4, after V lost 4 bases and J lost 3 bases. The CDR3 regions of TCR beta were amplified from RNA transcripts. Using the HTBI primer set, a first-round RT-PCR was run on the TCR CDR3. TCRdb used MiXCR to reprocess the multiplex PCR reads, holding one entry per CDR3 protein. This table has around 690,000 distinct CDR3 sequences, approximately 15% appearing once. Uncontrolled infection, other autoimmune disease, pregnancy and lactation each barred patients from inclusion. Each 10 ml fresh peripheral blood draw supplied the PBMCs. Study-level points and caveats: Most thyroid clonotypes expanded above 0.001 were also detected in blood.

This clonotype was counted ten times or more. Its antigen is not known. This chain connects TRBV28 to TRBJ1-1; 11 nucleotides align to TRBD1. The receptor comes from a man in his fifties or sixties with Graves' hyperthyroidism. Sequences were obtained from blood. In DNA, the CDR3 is TGTGCCAGCAGTTCCCGGACAGGGGGCTACACTGAAGCTTTCTTT. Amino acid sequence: CASSSRTGGYTEAFF.